The source of this T cell receptor beta chain is a study of tumor and adjacent non-tumor tissue in lung cancer. At the level of the study: The cohort had about 12 adenocarcinoma, 2 squamous cell and 1 small cell patients. Stage I to III disease affected approximately 11 men and about five women aged 31 to 76.

TCRbeta libraries were built with three rounds of nested PCR, modified from ARM-PCR. Via MiXCR, TCRdb re-called the multiplex PCR reads, giving one row per CDR3 protein. The sample holds about 50,000 distinct CDR3 sequences, 74% seen once. The template was RNA from unsorted bulk tissue. This non-tumor lung sample came from over 3 cm beyond the tumor edge. General study results and limits: Tumor tissue had significantly higher TCR diversity than normal lung. Top 100 clones took a larger repertoire share in normal lung.

With respect to this clonotype: The antigen is not known. A read error may produce the germline difference seen at one junction end.

The germline CDR1 and CDR2 sequences are DFQATT and SNEGSKA (reference sequence). The CDR3 is 14 residues long. V gene TRBV20-1 combines with J gene TRBJ2-3; no reliable D call. The TCR comes from an older woman with non-small cell lung cancer. What was sequenced was distant non-tumor lung tissue. The CDR3 reads CSALETPSTDTQYF. In DNA, the CDR3 is TGTAGTGCTCTCGAGACACCTAGCACAGATACGCAGTATTTT.